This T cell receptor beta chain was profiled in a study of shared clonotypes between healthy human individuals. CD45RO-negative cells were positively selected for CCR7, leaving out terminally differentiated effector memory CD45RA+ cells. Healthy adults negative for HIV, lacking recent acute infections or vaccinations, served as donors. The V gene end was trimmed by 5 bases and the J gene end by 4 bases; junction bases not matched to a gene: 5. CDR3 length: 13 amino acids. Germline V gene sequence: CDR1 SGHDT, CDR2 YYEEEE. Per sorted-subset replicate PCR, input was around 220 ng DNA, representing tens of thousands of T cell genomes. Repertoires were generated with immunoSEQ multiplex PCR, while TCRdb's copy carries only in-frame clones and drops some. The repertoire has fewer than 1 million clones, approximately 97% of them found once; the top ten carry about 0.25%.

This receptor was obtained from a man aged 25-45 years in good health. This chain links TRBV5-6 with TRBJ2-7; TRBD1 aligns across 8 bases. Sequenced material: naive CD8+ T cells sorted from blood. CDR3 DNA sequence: TGTGCCAGCAGAGGACAGGGCTGGTACGAGCAGTACTTC. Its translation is CASRGQGWYEQYF.